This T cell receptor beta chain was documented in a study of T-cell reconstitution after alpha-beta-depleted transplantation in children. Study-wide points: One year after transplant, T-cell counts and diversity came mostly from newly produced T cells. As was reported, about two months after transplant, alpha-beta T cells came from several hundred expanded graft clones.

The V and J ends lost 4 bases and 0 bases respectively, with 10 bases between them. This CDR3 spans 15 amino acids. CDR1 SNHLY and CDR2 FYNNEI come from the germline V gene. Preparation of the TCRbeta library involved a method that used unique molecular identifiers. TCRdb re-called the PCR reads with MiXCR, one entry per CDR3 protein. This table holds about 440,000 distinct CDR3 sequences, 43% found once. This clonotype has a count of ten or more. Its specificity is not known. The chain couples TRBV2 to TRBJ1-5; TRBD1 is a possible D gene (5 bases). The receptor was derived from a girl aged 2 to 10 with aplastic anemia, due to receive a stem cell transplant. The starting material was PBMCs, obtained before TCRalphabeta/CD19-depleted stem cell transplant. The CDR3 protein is CASSVGHPSNQPQHF. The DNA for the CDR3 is TGTGCCAGCAGTGTAGGACACCCTAGCAATCAGCCCCAGCATTTT.